This T cell receptor beta chain was found in a study of T cell changes during pregnancy in multiple sclerosis (dated by TCRdb to about 2019). Broadly, across the study: The study looked at changes in the T cell repertoire across pregnancy in women with multiple sclerosis.

For CDR1 and CDR2, the germline V gene (reference sequence) lists GTSNPN and SVGIG. The CDR3 contains 13 residues, cysteine and phenylalanine counted. Just CDR3 DNA is preserved here, 39 bases in frame from base 1. V loses 3 bases, J loses 1 base, and the germline ends lie 9 bases apart. Concerning this clone itself: It lacks a known antigen. No base-level quality is on record; no much larger clone is a single base apart.

Library creation used the immunoSEQ multiplex PCR assay. TCRdb retrieved this table from immuneACCESS and kept in-frame rearrangements only. Not all clones are present; in checked studies, unresolved V genes account for under half, and no reason is known for the remainder. In all, the sample holds roughly 52,000 clones, and 85% to 90% of those were seen once. The top ten hold 0.55% to 0.6% of the sample. The source was CD4+ T cells from peripheral blood mononuclear cells, collected in the first trimester of pregnancy. This sequence originates from a female donor with multiple sclerosis, enrolled in a pregnancy study. Here the chain combines TRBV30 and TRBJ1-1; the D gene cannot be named for sure. The CDR3 in this case is CAWSVQQNTEAFF. The DNA sequence is TGTGCCTGGAGCGTACAACAGAACACTGAAGCTTTCTTT. Joined to the reference TRBV30 and TRBJ1-1 proteins, this CDR3 gives the full variable domain: SQTIHQWPATLVQPVGSPLSLECTVEGTSNPNLYWYRQAAGRGLQLLFYSVGIGQISSEVPQNLSASRPQDRQFILSSKKLLLSDSGFYLCAWSVQQNTEAFFGQGTRLTVV.